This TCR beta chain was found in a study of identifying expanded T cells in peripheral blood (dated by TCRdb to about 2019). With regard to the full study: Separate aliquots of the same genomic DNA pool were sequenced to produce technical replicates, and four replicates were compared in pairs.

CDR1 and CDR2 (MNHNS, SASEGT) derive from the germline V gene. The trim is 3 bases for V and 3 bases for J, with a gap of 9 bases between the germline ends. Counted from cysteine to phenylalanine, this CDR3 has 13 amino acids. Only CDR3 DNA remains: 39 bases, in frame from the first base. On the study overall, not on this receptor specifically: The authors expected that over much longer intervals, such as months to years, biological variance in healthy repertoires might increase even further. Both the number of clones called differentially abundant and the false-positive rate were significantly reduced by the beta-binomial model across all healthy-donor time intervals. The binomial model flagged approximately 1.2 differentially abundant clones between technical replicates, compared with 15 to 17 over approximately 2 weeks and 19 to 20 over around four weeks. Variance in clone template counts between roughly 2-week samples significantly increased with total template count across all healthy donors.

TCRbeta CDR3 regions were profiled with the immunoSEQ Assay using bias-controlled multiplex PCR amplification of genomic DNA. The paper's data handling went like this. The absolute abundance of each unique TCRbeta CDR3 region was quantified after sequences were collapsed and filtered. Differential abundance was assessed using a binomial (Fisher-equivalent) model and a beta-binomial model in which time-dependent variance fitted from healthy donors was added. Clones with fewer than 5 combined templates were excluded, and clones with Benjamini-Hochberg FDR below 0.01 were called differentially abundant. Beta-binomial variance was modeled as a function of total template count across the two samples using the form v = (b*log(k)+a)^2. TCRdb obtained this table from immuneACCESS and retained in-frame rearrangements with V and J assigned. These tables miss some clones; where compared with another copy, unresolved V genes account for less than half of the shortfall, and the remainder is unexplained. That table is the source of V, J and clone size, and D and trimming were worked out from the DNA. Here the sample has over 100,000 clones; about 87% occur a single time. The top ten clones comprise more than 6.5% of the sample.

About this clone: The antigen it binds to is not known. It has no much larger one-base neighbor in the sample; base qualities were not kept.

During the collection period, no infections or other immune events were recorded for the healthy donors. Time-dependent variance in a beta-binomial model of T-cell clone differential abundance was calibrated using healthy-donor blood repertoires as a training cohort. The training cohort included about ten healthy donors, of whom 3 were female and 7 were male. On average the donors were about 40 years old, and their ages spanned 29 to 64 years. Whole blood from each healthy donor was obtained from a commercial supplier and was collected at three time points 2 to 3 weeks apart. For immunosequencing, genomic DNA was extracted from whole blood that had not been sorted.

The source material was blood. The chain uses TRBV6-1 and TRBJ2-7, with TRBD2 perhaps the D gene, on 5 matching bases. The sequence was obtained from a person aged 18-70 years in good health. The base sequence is TGTGCCAGCAGTGACACCGGGGACTACGAGCAGTACTTC. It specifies CASSDTGDYEQYF.